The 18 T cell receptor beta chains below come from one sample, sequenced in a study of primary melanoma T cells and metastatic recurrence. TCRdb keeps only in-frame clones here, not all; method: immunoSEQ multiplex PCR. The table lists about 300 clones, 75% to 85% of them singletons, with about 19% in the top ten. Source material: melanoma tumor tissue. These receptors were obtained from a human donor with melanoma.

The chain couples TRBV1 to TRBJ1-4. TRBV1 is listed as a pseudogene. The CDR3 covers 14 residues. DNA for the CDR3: TGCGCCAGCAGCCAAGATATGGGTAGGGCAAAACTGTTTTTT. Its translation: CASSQDMGRAKLFF.

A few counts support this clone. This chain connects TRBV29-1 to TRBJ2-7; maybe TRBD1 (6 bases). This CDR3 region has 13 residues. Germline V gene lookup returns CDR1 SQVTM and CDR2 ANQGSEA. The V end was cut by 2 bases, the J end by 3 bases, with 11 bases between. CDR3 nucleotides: TGCAGCGTTGAAAAGGCAGGGGTCTACGAGCAGTACTTC. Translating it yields CSVEKAGVYEQYF.

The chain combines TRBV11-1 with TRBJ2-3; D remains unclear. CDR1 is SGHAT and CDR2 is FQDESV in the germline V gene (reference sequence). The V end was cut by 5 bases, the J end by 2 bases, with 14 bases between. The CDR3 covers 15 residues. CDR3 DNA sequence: TGTGCCAGCAGCCCCTGGTGGGAAGACACAGATACGCAGTATTTT. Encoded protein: CASSPWWEDTDTQYF.

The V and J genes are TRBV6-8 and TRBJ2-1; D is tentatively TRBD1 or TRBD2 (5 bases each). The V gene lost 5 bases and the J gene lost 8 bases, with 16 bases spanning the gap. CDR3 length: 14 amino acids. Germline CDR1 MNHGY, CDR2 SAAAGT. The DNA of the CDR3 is TGTGCCAGCAGTGTCGACCTTAGAGGGGATGAGCAGTTCTTC. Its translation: CASSVDLRGDEQFF.

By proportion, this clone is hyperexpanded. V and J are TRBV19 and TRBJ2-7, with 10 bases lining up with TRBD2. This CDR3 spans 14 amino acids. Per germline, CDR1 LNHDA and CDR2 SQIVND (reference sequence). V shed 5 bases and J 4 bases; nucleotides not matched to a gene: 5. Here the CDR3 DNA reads TGTGCCAGTAGTCGGACTAGCGGAAATTACGAGCAGTACTTC. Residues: CASSRTSGNYEQYF.

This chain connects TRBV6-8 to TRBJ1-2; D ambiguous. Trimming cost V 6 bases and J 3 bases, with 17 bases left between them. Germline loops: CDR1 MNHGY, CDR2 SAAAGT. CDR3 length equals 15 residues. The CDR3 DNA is TGTGCCAGCAGACTCCATTCCAGCCCAGACTATGGCTACACCTTC. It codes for CASRLHSSPDYGYTF.

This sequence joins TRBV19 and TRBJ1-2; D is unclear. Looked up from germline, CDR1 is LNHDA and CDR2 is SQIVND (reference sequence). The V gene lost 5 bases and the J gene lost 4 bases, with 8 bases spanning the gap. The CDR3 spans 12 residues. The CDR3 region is CASSRRSYGYTF. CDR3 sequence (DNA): TGTGCCAGTAGTCGACGGAGCTATGGCTACACCTTC.

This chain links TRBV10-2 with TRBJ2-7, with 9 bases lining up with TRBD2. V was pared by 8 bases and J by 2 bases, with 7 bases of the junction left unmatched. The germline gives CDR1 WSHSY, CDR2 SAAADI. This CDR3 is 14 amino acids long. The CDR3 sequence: CASQRGDGTYEQYF. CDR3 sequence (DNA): TGCGCCAGCCAGCGGGGGGACGGGACCTACGAGCAGTACTTC.

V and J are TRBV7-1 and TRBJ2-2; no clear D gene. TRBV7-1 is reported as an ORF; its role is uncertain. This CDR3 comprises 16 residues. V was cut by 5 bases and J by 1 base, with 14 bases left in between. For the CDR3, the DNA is TGTGCCAGCAGCGGCAGAGAAGGAAGGAACACCGGGGAGCTGTTTTTT. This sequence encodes CASSGREGRNTGELFF.

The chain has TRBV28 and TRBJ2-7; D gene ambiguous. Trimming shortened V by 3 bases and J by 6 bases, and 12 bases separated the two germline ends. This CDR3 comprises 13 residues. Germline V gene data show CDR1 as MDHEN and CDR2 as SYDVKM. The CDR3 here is CASSLRSGREQYF. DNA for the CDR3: TGTGCCAGCAGTTTGAGGTCCGGGCGCGAGCAGTACTTC.

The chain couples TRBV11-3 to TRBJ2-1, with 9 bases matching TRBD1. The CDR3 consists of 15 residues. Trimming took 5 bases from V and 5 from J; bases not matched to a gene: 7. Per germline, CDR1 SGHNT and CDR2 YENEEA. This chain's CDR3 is CASSPTGGNNNEQFF. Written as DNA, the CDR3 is TGTGCCAGCAGCCCGACAGGGGGAAACAACAATGAGCAGTTCTTC.

The CDR3 nucleotides read TGTGCCAGCATTAACCGGGACAGGGCTGGCTACACCTTC. This translates into CASINRDRAGYTF. The chain carries TRBV28 and TRBJ1-2; 9 bases agree with TRBD1. The CDR3 is 13 residues long. The V gene end was trimmed by 7 bases and the J gene end by 7 bases; junction bases not matched to a gene: 7. Germline loops: CDR1 MDHEN, CDR2 SYDVKM.

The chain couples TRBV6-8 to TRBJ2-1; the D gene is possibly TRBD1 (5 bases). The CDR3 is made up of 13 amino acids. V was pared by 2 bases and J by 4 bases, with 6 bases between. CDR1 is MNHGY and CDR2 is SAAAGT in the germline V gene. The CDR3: CASSYRQYNEQFF. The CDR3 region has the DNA TGTGCCAGCAGTTACAGACAGTACAATGAGCAGTTCTTC.

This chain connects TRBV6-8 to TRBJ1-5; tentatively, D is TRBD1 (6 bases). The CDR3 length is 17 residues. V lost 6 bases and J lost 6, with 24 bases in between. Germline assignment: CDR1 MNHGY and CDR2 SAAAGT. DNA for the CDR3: TGTGCCAGCAGACCCAGTCTCGGACAGAAAAGGGGTCAGCCCCAGCATTTT. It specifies CASRPSLGQKRGQPQHF.

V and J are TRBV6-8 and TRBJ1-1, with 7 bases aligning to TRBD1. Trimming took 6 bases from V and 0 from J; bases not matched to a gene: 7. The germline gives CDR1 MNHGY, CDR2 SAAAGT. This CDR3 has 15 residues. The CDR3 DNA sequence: TGTGCCAGCAGGATAAAAGGGGGCCTGAACACTGAAGCTTTCTTT. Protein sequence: CASRIKGGLNTEAFF.

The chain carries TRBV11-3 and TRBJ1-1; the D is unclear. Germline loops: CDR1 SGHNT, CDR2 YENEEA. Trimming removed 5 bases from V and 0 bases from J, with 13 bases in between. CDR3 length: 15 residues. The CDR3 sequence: CASSRLVTVNTEAFF. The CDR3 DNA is TGTGCCAGCAGCCGACTGGTGACGGTGAACACTGAAGCTTTCTTT.

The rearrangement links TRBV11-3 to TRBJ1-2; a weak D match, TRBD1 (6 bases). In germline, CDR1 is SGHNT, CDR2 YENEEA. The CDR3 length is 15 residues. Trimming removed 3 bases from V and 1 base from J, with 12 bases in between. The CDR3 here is CASSLGTLDNYGYTF. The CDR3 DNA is TGTGCCAGCAGCTTGGGGACACTGGATAACTATGGCTACACCTTC.

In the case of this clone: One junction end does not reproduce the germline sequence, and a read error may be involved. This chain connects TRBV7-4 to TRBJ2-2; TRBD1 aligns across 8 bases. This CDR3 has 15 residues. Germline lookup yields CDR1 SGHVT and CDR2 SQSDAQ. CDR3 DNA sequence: TGCGCCAGCAGCCCCAGACAGGGGTTCGCCGGGGAGCTGTTTTTT. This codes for CASSPRQGFAGELFF.